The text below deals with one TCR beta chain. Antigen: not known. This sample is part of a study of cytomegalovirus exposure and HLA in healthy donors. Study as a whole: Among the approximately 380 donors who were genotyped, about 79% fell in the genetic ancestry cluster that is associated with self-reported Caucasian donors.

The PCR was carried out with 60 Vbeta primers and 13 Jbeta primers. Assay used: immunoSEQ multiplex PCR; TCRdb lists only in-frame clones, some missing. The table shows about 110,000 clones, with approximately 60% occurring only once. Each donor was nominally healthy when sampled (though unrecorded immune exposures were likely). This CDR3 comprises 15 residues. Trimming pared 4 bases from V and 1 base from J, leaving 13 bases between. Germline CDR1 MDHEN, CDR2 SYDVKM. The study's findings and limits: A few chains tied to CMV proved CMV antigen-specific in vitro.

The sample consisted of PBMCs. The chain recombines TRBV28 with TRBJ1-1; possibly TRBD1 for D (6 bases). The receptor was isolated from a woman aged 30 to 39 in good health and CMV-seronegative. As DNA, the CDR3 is TGTGCCAGCAGTTCACAGGGTGTCTCGAACACTGAAGCTTTCTTT. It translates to CASSSQGVSNTEAFF.